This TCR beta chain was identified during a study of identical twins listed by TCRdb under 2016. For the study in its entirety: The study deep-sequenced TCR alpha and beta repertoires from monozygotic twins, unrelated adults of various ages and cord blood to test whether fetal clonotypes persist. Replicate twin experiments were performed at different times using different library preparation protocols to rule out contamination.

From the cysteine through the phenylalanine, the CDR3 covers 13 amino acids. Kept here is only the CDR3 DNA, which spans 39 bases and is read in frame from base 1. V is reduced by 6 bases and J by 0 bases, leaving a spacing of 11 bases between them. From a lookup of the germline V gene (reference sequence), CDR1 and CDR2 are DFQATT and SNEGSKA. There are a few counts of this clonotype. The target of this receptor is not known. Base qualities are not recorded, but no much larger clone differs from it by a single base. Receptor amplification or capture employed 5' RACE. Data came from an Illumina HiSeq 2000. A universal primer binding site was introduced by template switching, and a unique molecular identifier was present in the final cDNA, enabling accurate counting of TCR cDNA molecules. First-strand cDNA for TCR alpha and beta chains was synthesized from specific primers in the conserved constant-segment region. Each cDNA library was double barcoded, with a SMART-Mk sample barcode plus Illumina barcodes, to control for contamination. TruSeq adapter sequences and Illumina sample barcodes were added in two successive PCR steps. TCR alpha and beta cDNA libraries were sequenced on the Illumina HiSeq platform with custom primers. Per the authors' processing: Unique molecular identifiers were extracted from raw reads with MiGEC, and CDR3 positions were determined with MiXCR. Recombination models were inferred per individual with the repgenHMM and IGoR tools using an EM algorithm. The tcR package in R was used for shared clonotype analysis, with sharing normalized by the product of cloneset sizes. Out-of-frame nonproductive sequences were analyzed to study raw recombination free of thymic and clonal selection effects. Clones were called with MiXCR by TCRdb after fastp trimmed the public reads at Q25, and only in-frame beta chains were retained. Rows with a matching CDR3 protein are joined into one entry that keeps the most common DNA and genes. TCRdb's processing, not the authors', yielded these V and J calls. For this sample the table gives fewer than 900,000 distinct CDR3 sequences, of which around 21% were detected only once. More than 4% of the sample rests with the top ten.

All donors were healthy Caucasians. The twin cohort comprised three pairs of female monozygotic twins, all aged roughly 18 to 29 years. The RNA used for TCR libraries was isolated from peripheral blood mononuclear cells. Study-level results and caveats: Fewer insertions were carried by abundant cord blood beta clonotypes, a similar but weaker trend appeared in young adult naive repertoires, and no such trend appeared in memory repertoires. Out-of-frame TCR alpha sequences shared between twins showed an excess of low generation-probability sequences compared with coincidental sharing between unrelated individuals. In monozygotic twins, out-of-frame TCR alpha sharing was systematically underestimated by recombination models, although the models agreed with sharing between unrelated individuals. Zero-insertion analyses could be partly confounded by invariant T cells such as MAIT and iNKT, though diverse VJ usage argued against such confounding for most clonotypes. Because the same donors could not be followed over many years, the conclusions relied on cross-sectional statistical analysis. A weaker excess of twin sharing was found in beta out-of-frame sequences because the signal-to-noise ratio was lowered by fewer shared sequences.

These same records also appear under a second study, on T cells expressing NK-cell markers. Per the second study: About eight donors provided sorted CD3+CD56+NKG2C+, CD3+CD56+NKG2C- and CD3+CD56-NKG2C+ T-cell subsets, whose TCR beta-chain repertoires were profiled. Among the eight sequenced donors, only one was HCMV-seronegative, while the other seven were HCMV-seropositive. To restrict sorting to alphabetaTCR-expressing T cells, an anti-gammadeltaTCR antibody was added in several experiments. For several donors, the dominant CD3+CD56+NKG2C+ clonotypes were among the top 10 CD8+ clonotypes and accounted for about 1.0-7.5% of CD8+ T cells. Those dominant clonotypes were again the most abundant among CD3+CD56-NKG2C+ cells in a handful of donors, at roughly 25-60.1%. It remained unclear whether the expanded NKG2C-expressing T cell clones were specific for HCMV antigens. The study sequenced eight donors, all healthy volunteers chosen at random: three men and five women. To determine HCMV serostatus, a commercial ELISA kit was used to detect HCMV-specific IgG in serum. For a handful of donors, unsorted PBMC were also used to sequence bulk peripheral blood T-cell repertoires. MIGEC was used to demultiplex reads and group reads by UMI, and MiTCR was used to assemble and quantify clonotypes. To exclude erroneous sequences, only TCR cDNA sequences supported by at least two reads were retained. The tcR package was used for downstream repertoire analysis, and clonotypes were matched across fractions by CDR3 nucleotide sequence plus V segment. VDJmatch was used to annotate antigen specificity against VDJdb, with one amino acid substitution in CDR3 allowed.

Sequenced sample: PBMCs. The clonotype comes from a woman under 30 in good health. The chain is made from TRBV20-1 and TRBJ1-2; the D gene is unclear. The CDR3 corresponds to CSAPAGANYGYTF. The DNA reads TGCAGTGCCCCCGCCGGGGCTAACTATGGCTACACCTTC.